Listed below are T cell receptor beta chains from one sample, sequenced in a study of cytomegalovirus exposure and HLA in healthy donors. Repertoires were generated with immunoSEQ multiplex PCR, while TCRdb's copy carries only in-frame clones and drops some. The sample shows 130,000 or so clones, more than 75% of them seen only once. Sequenced sample: PBMCs. The source is a female donor in good health and CMV-seronegative. CDR3s include the opening cysteine and the closing phenylalanine or tryptophan. D genes are given only for firm matches. The listing skips clone size in some rows; elsewhere it reads once, few, many or a size class.

j_call clone_size d_call cdr3_length v_call cdr3_nt cdr3_aa
TRBJ2-1 - - 13 TRBV21-1 TGTGCCAGCACCACCCTCACTTTCCCGTTGCAGTTCTTC CASTTLTFPLQFF
TRBJ2-7 - TRBD1 12 TRBV7-8 TGTGCCAGCAGCTTAGGAGGGGGCGAGGAGTACTTC CASSLGGGEEYF
TRBJ1-1 - TRBD1 13 TRBV19 TGTGCCAGTACCGAGGACAGGGGAACTGAAGCTTTCTTT CASTEDRGTEAFF
TRBJ2-3 - - 15 TRBV7-9 TGTGCCAGTAGACGCACGAGGATTGGGACAGATACGCAGTATTTT CASRRTRIGTDTQYF
TRBJ2-3 - - 13 TRBV7-9 TGTGCCAGCAGGGAGCAGGGGTTTGGAACGCAGTATTTT CASREQGFGTQYF
TRBJ2-3 - - 17 TRBV28 TGTGCCAGCAGTTTAAGTTGGGGGGGGCCCGCCACAGATACGCAGTATTTT CASSLSWGGPATDTQYF
TRBJ2-1 - - 14 TRBV10-3 TGTGCCATCAGGGACTCAAATACGTACGATGAGCAGTTCTTC CAIRDSNTYDEQFF
TRBJ2-7 - TRBD1 15 TRBV4-2 TGTGCCAGCAGCACCCGGACAGGAGGAGCCTACGAGCAGTACTTC CASSTRTGGAYEQYF
TRBJ2-1 - - 16 TRBV30 TGTGCCTGGAGTTTGGTGGGAGGAGGGGTTTACAATGAGCAGTTCTTC CAWSLVGGGVYNEQFF
TRBJ2-7 - TRBD1 17 TRBV5-4 TGTGCCAGCAGCCCTATGCCGGGACAGGGGGCTAGTAACGAGCAGTACTTC CASSPMPGQGASNEQYF
TRBJ2-1 - - 15 TRBV29-1 TGCAGCGTTGACGGAGAGGGGAGGCCCTACAATGAGCAGTTCTTC CSVDGEGRPYNEQFF
TRBJ1-3 - - 16 TRBV11-2 TGTGCCAGCAGCGCGGGTTTCACCAGCTCTGGAAACACCATATATTTT CASSAGFTSSGNTIYF
TRBJ1-2 - - 14 TRBV27 TGTGCCAGCAGTTTACCTCAGGGTCCCTATGGCTACACCTTC CASSLPQGPYGYTF
TRBJ1-2 - TRBD1 16 TRBV11-2 TGTGCCAGCAGCTTGAGCCGGACAGGGAAGTGGGGTGGCTACACCTTC CASSLSRTGKWGGYTF
TRBJ2-7 - - 13 TRBV6-5 TGTGCCAGCAACTCACCTTCCTCCTACGAGCAGTACTTC CASNSPSSYEQYF
TRBJ2-7 - TRBD1 16 TRBV11-2 TGTGCCAGCAGCTTGGCCGGGACAGGATCTCCTTACGAGCAGTACTTC CASSLAGTGSPYEQYF
TRBJ1-1 - - 13 TRBV19 TGTGCCAGTAGTATTGTGCAGGGAATTGAAGCTTTCTTT CASSIVQGIEAFF
TRBJ2-1 - TRBD2 13 TRBV11-2 TGTGCCAGCAGCTTAGGGACTAGCAGTGAGCAGTTCTTC CASSLGTSSEQFF
TRBJ1-2 few TRBD1 13 TRBV15 TGTGCCACCAGCAGCACAGGGGGCTATGGCTACACCTTC CATSSTGGYGYTF
TRBJ1-1 few - 12 TRBV18 TGTGCCAGCTCACCACTTCAGGGAGGAGCTTTCTTT CASSPLQGGAFF
TRBJ2-3 few - 13 TRBV6-5 TGTGCCAGCACCCCTCCTGGCACAGATACGCAGTATTTT CASTPPGTDTQYF
TRBJ2-1 - TRBD2 17 TRBV25-1 TGTGCCAGCAGTGAATCCCCTAGCGGGAGCTCCTACAATGAGCAGTTCTTC CASSESPSGSSYNEQFF
TRBJ2-2 - TRBD2 15 TRBV6-4 TGTGCCAGCAGTGAGCTAGCGGGAGCACCCGGGGAGCTGTTTTTT CASSELAGAPGELFF
TRBJ2-1 - TRBD2 15 TRBV5-6 TGTGCCAGCAGCTTCGGGACTAGCGGGAGGGGTGAGCAGTTCTTC CASSFGTSGRGEQFF
TRBJ2-1 - - 13 TRBV28 TGTGCCAGCAGTTCTACTATGTACAATGAGCAGTTCTTC CASSSTMYNEQFF
TRBJ2-2 - TRBD2 15 TRBV5-1 TGCGCCAGCAGCTTGGCGCTAGCGGGAACCGGGGAGCTGTTTTTT CASSLALAGTGELFF
TRBJ2-1 - TRBD2 14 TRBV4-2 TGTGCCAGCAGCCGGTCGACTAGCGGGAGCAAGCAGTTCTTC CASSRSTSGSKQFF
TRBJ2-3 - - 14 TRBV19 TGTGCCAGTAGTATTGGGCCAGTTGGGGATACGCAGTATTTT CASSIGPVGDTQYF
TRBJ2-1 - TRBD2 16 TRBV27 TGTGCCAGCAGTCCAACTAGCGCGAGCTCCTACAATGAGCAGTTCTTC CASSPTSASSYNEQFF
TRBJ2-1 - - 13 TRBV7-7 TGTGCTAGCAGCTCAACAGCATCGCATGAGCAGTTCTTC CASSSTASHEQFF
TRBJ2-1 - TRBD2 15 TRBV13 TGTGCCAGCAGCCAAACTAGCGGGGGGTACAATGAGCAGTTCTTC CASSQTSGGYNEQFF
TRBJ1-2 - TRBD1 14 TRBV2 TGTGCCAGCAGGTCAACAGGGGGCGCTTTTGGCTACACCTTC CASRSTGGAFGYTF
TRBJ2-1 - TRBD2 13 TRBV29-1 TGCAGCGCCGTACTAGCGGGATTGAATGAGCAGTTCTTC CSAVLAGLNEQFF
TRBJ2-5 - - 12 TRBV29-1 TGCAGCGTTGAAGTCGCCAGAAAGACCCAGTACTTC CSVEVARKTQYF
TRBJ1-2 - - 15 TRBV2 TGTGCCAGCAGTCAACGCCAGGGGTACGCTTATGGCTACACCTTC CASSQRQGYAYGYTF
TRBJ2-7 - TRBD1 16 TRBV5-1 TGCGCCAGCAGCATAACGGGACAGGGGGGACTCTACGAGCAGTACTTC CASSITGQGGLYEQYF
TRBJ1-1 - TRBD1 14 TRBV30 TGTGCCTGGAGGGTTAGGGGGCGGAACACTGAAGCTTTCTTT CAWRVRGRNTEAFF
TRBJ2-7 - - 15 TRBV5-1 TGCGCCAGCAGCTTGGGTCCGGGTCCCGCCTACGAGCAGTACTTC CASSLGPGPAYEQYF
TRBJ1-2 few - 15 TRBV4-3 TGCGCCAGCAGCCAACGGGGCAGGGACTTCTATGGCTACACCTTC CASSQRGRDFYGYTF
TRBJ2-7 - TRBD1 12 TRBV7-9 TGTGCCAGCAGCTTAGAAGGGACAGGGATGTACTTC CASSLEGTGMYF
TRBJ2-7 once - 15 TRBV9 TGTGCCAGCAGCGTAGGGGGGGACCGATACTACGAGCAGTACTTC CASSVGGDRYYEQYF
TRBJ1-2 - - 15 TRBV30 TGTGCCTGGTTGGGCTCAGGGGCGCTGGACTATGGCTACACCTTC CAWLGSGALDYGYTF
TRBJ2-5 - - 12 TRBV14 TGTGCCAGCAGCCAAATTCTTCAGACCCAGTACTTC CASSQILQTQYF
TRBJ1-2 - - 13 TRBV5-6 TGTGCCAGCAGCGAAAACAGGGAGAAAGGCTACACCTTC CASSENREKGYTF
TRBJ2-7 - - 15 TRBV5-4 TGTGCCAGCAGCTTGGTGGCAGGGGGGACCTACGAGCAGTACTTC CASSLVAGGTYEQYF